This entry features one T cell receptor beta chain sequence. This entry belongs to a study of T cell responses to AZD1222 COVID-19 vaccine. Germline loops: CDR1 SEHNR, CDR2 FQNEAQ (reference sequence). The CDR3 runs 18 residues. V was pared by 0 bases and J by 3 bases, with 11 bases of the junction left unmatched. This table comes from immunoSEQ multiplex PCR, and its TCRdb copy is limited to in-frame clones, with some not included. Of roughly 51,000 clones in the sample, approximately 88% were seen once. The material was peripheral blood, obtained 28 days after the second AZD1222 dose. This clonotype was sampled from an adult who received the AZD1222 COVID-19 vaccine. The genes are TRBV7-9 and TRBJ2-7, with 10 bases lining up with TRBD2. This CDR3 is CASSLAQGRAGGSYEQYF. DNA for the CDR3: TGTGCCAGCAGCTTAGCGCAGGGTCGAGCGGGAGGGAGCTACGAGCAGTACTTC.